This T cell receptor (beta chain) was identified during a study of blood T cell repertoires in COVID-19. V trimming: 3 bases; J trimming: 0 bases; junction bases outside the gene matches: 2. Looked up from germline, CDR1 is SGHRS and CDR2 is YFSETQ. The CDR3 consists of 14 residues. Profiled with immunoSEQ multiplex PCR; TCRdb holds only in-frame clones, not every one. This sample yields 40,000 to 50,000 clones, of which 70% to 90% are seen a single time; less than 3% belongs to the top ten. The sample was peripheral blood. This receptor was taken from an elderly woman with acute or convalescent COVID-19. This chain connects TRBV5-1 to TRBJ2-7; 8 nucleotides match TRBD1. The CDR3, as DNA: TGCGCCAGCAGCTCTGGGACAGGCTCCTACGAGCAGTACTTC. Its protein product is CASSSGTGSYEQYF.